These 29 T cell receptor beta chains were sequenced from one sample in a study of regulatory T cells in long-lasting Graves disease. Both iRepertoire HTBI primers and Arm-PCR of CDR3 regions were used to build the TCR beta libraries. TCRdb analysed the multiplex PCR reads with MiXCR anew, one entry per CDR3 protein. The sample includes approximately 470,000 distinct CDR3 sequences, less than 25% seen only once; the top ten take about 7.8%. The time point is: persistent/refractory GD, antithyroid drugs over 5 years with positive TRAb. Making the TCR library involved RNA that had been extracted from PBMCs. This sample comprised peripheral blood mononuclear cells (PBMCs), obtained when the disease was refractory, from a patient treated with antithyroid drugs. These receptors came from a female donor with Graves disease.

There are many counts of this clonotype. V and J are TRBV28 and TRBJ2-7; D gene uncertain. Germline CDR1 is MDHEN and CDR2 is SYDVKM. The V end was cut by 2 bases, the J end by 4 bases, with 18 bases between. The CDR3 totals 16 residues. The CDR3, as DNA: TGTGCCAGCAGTTTAGGGGTAGGGTATCTCCTTTACGAGCAGTACTTC. It encodes CASSLGVGYLLYEQYF.

This clonotype was observed many times. The V call is TRBV6-1, the J call TRBJ2-5, with 10 bases lining up with TRBD1. The CDR3 sequence is 15 residues long. V shed 5 bases, J shed 4 bases, and the junction held 7 bases outside the gene matches. Germline V gene data show CDR1 as MNHNS and CDR2 as SASEGT. CDR3 bases: TGTGCCAGCAGTCCTTGGACAGGGGGAGGAGAGACCCAGTACTTC. This gives the protein CASSPWTGGGETQYF.

The chain couples TRBV18 to TRBJ2-7, with 7 bases aligning to TRBD1. Looked up from germline, CDR1 is KGHSH and CDR2 is LQKENI. The CDR3 runs to 17 residues. The V and J ends lost 0 bases and 4 bases, in that order; junction bases with no gene match: 12. CDR3 residues: CASSPPYRGFPLYEQYF. The CDR3 DNA sequence: TGTGCCAGCTCACCACCATACAGGGGATTTCCCCTGTACGAGCAGTACTTC.

This clonotype was detected many times. The J gene is TRBJ1-2, the V gene TRBV5-4; D is uncertain. Between the trimmed V and J ends, which lost 4 bases and 5 bases, there was a span of 15 bases. The CDR3 extends over 14 amino acids. Germline V gene lookup returns CDR1 SGHNT and CDR2 YYREEE (reference sequence). For the CDR3, the DNA is TGTGCCAGCAGCACCACCGCCAGCGGGTATGGCTACACCTTC. Protein sequence: CASSTTASGYGYTF. Variable domain in full (rest from reference TRBV5-4 and TRBJ1-2): ETGVTQSPTHLIKTRGQQVTLRCSSQSGHNTVSWYQQALGQGPQFIFQYYREEENGRGNFPPRFSGLQFPNYSSELNVNALELDDSALYLCASSTTASGYGYTFGSGTRLTVV.

This chain uses TRBV13 with TRBJ1-1; D might be TRBD1 (5 bases). Deletions cut 5 bases from V and 4 bases from J, with 11 bases between. The CDR3 runs to 13 residues. Germline CDR1 and CDR2: PRHDT and FYEKMQ (reference sequence). CDR3 loop: CASSEVGTTEAFF. The CDR3 nucleotides are TGTGCCAGCAGCGAAGTAGGGACCACTGAAGCTTTCTTT.

In its sample, this clonotype was seen many times. This chain uses TRBV2 with TRBJ2-7; D unclear. Trimming shortened V by 8 bases and J by 6 bases, and 8 bases separated the two germline ends. Per germline, CDR1 SNHLY and CDR2 FYNNEI. The CDR3 runs 10 residues. The CDR3 DNA follows: TGTGCCAGCTTCCATCTCGAGCAGTACTTC. Amino acid sequence: CASFHLEQYF.

This clonotype showed up many times. The rearrangement uses TRBV28 and TRBJ1-5; a weak D match, TRBD1 (5 bases). The CDR3 has 15 residues. The V and J ends lost 6 bases and 5 bases respectively, with 17 bases between them. Germline V CDR1 and CDR2: MDHEN, SYDVKM. CDR3: CASREGSGGHQPQHF. CDR3 sequence (DNA): TGTGCCAGCAGGGAGGGTTCGGGGGGACATCAGCCCCAGCATTTT.

V is TRBV28 and J is TRBJ2-2, with a weak D call TRBD1 (5 bases). The DNA end lines up better with TRBJ1-4; the J call may be wrong. Germline CDR1 MDHEN, CDR2 SYDVKM. The CDR3 is 14 amino acids. DNA for the CDR3: TGTGCCAGCAGTTACCGCACGCGGGGGACAAAACTGTTTTTT. The encoded protein is CASSYRTRGTKLFF.

The sample holds a few counts of this clonotype. The chain links TRBV3-1 to TRBJ1-1; 11 bases align to TRBD1. With V trimmed by 3 bases and J by 4 bases, 19 bases remained unmatched. The CDR3 extends over 20 amino acids. Germline CDR1 reads LGHDT; CDR2 reads YNNKEL (reference sequence). CDR3 amino acids: CASSQAIAPGQGVRGTEAFF. The CDR3 nucleotides read TGTGCCAGCAGCCAGGCGATCGCACCGGGACAGGGGGTTCGCGGCACTGAAGCTTTCTTT.

The chain uses TRBV4-1 and TRBJ2-7; D may be TRBD2 (6 bases). Germline CDR1 MGHRA, CDR2 YSYEKL. There are 14 residues in the CDR3. With 0 bases removed from V and 11 bases from J, the gap between germline ends came to 17 bases. The DNA of the CDR3 is TGCGCCAGCAGCCAAGATCAAGGGACTCGAGGGGAGTACTTC. This gives the protein CASSQDQGTRGEYF.

This clonotype was counted ten times or more. This rearrangement joins TRBV4-3 to TRBJ2-5; possibly TRBD2 for D (5 bases). Germline V gene lookup returns CDR1 LGHNA and CDR2 YSLEER. The CDR3 is 15 residues long. Trimming pared 4 bases from V and 1 base from J, leaving 13 bases between. CDR3 nucleotides: TGCGCCAGCAGCCCGAGCGGAACGGGCCAAGAGACCCAGTACTTC. It translates to CASSPSGTGQETQYF.

The V gene is TRBV4-1, the J gene TRBJ1-2, with D perhaps matching TRBD1 (6 bases). The germline V gene has CDR1 MGHRA and CDR2 YSYEKL. The CDR3 is 15 residues long. V lost 6 bases and J 5 bases, leaving 19 bases between the germline ends. CDR3 sequence: CASSLGTLVDYGYTF. For the CDR3, the DNA is TGCGCCAGCAGTCTCGGGACACTCGTCGATTATGGCTACACCTTC.

There are a few counts of this clonotype. V and J are TRBV19 and TRBJ1-2; TRBD1 agrees at 8 bases. The CDR3 loop spans 15 amino acids. With V trimmed by 10 bases and J by 3 bases, 13 bases remained unmatched. Germline V gene lookup returns CDR1 LNHDA and CDR2 SQIVND (reference sequence). The CDR3 sequence: CATMETGTGDYGYTF. Here the CDR3 DNA reads TGTGCCACCATGGAGACCGGGACAGGAGACTATGGCTACACCTTC.

This clonotype was observed many times. The chain carries TRBV28 and TRBJ1-4, with TRBD1 as a possible D gene (6 bases). Between the trimmed V and J ends, which lost 6 bases and 10 bases, there was a span of 18 bases. The germline gives CDR1 MDHEN, CDR2 SYDVKM. The CDR3 runs 14 residues. The chain's CDR3 is CASRPTGLDGKLFF. CDR3 coding DNA: TGTGCCAGCAGACCGACAGGATTGGATGGAAAACTGTTTTTT.

As DNA, the CDR3 is TGTGCCAGCAGTTTTTTGGCTAGCGGGACAGACAATGAGCAGTTCTTC. Translating it yields CASSFLASGTDNEQFF. The chain joins TRBV27 to TRBJ2-1; 9 nucleotides agree with TRBD2. This CDR3 comprises 16 residues. Germline V gene data show CDR1 as MNHEY and CDR2 as SMNVEV (reference sequence). The ends lost 3 bases at V and 5 bases at J; junction bases unmatched: 8.

This clonotype appeared many times. The chain uses TRBV27 and TRBJ2-5; D might be TRBD1 (5 bases). Between the trimmed V and J ends, which lost 6 bases and 6 bases, there was a span of 14 bases. Looked up from germline, CDR1 is MNHEY and CDR2 is SMNVEV (reference sequence). The CDR3 loop spans 13 amino acids. Here the CDR3 reads CASRPQGIKTQYF. In nucleotides, the CDR3 is TGTGCCAGCAGACCTCAGGGAATCAAGACCCAGTACTTC.

This clonotype has a handful of counts. The CDR3 DNA sequence: TGTGCCAGCAGCCAATATCACAGGGACTATGGCTACACCTTC. Its translation is CASSQYHRDYGYTF. This chain uses TRBV14 with TRBJ1-2, with D possibly TRBD1 on 6 matching bases. Trimming took 2 bases from V and 3 from J, leaving 10 bases between them. This CDR3 comprises 14 residues. Germline V gene sequence: CDR1 SGHDN, CDR2 FVKESK. Using reference TRBV14 and TRBJ1-2 for the parts outside the CDR3, the full variable domain is EAGVTQFPSHSVIEKGQTVTLRCDPISGHDNLYWYRRVMGKEIKFLLHFVKESKQDESGMPNNRFLAERTGGTYSTLKVQPAELEDSGVYFCASSQYHRDYGYTFGSGTRLTVV.

In this sample, this clonotype turned up a few times. The CDR3 DNA follows: TGTGCCAGCAGTCCCCAGGGACTCACCAAAAACATTCAGTACTTC. Protein sequence: CASSPQGLTKNIQYF. The chain combines TRBV6-1 with TRBJ2-4; the D gene is possibly TRBD2 (6 bases). This CDR3 has 15 amino acids. Between the trimmed V and J ends, which lost 5 bases and 2 bases, there was a span of 13 bases. Germline-derived CDR1 and CDR2 are MNHNS and SASEGT.

There are many counts of this clonotype. The chain couples TRBV7-9 to TRBJ2-7; TRBD1 might be the D (6 bases). Germline CDR1 SEHNR, CDR2 FQNEAQ (reference sequence). Trimming stripped 4 bases from V and 3 bases from J, with 10 bases between. CDR3 size: 13 residues. The CDR3, as DNA: TGTGCCAGCAGCTCCAACAGGGACTACGAGCAGTACTTC. As protein: CASSSNRDYEQYF.

This clonotype was recorded a few times. This chain uses TRBV6-1 with TRBJ1-6, with 7 bases lining up with TRBD1. Looked up from germline, CDR1 is MNHNS and CDR2 is SASEGT. The CDR3 is 14 amino acids. V shed 5 bases and J 6 bases; nucleotides not matched to a gene: 4. CDR3 amino acids: CASSPTGSNSPLHF. DNA for the CDR3: TGTGCCAGCAGTCCGACAGGGTCTAATTCACCCCTCCACTTT.

This clonotype was seen repeatedly, ten times or more. One end of the junction fails to match germline, which may point to a read error. V gene TRBV2 combines with J gene TRBJ2-5; 9 nucleotides align to TRBD2. CDR1 and CDR2 (germline): SNHLY, FYNNEI. This CDR3 has 14 residues. CDR3 DNA: TGTGCCAGCAGTGCTCGGGGACTAGCCTTTATTAGTGACTTC. It encodes CASSARGLAFISDF.

CDR3 in amino acids: CASSQVTGGSVKETQYF. The DNA of the CDR3 is TGCGCCAGCAGCCAAGTTACCGGCGGATCAGTTAAAGAGACCCAGTACTTC. V and J are TRBV4-3 and TRBJ2-5; D unresolved. Trimming pared 1 base from V and 3 bases from J, leaving 18 bases between. The CDR3 length is 17 residues. Germline V lookup: CDR1 LGHNA, CDR2 YSLEER.

This clonotype was detected only a few times. The chain joins TRBV7-2 to TRBJ2-4; 9 nucleotides align to TRBD1. Losses at the gene ends were 2 bases for V and 6 bases for J; bases not matched to a gene: 2. This CDR3 contains 14 residues. The germline gives CDR1 SGHTA, CDR2 FQGNSA. The chain's CDR3 is CASSLTGQGNIQYF. In DNA form, the CDR3 reads TGTGCCAGCAGCTTAACGGGACAGGGAAACATTCAGTACTTC. The variable domain in full, with the rest retrieved from reference TRBV7-2 and TRBJ2-4, is GAGVSQSPSNKVTEKGKDVELRCDPISGHTALYWYRQSLGQGLEFLIYFQGNSAPDKSGLPSDRFSAERTGGSVSTLTIQRTQQEDSAVYLCASSLTGQGNIQYFGAGTRLSVL.

This clonotype showed up many times. The chain carries TRBV12-3 or TRBV12-4 and TRBJ2-2, with 9 bases that match TRBD1. Trimming removed 5 bases from V and 6 bases from J; junction bases left unmatched: 4. The CDR3 has 14 amino acids. The DNA of the CDR3 is TGTGCCAGCAGTCTCACAGGGGGCCCCGGGGAGCTGTTTTTT. Encoded protein: CASSLTGGPGELFF.

Worth noting for this clonotype: An end of the junction differs from the germline gene, which may be a read error. The chain combines TRBV11-1 with TRBJ2-6; a possible D gene is TRBD2 (6 bases). The CDR3 is made up of 16 amino acids. The V gene's germline CDR1 is SGHAT and CDR2 FQDESV (reference sequence). As DNA, the CDR3 is TGCGCCAGCAGCCAAGTCGGGAGCTCTGGGGCCAACGTCCTGACTTTC. This translates into CASSQVGSSGANVLTF. The full variable domain, in which reference TRBV11-1 and TRBJ2-6 provide the parts outside the CDR3, is EAEVAQSPRYKITEKSQAVAFWCDPISGHATLYWYRQILGQGPELLVQFQDESVVDDSQLPKDRFSAERLKGVDSTLKIQPAELGDSAMYLCASSQVGSSGANVLTFGAGSRLTVL.

This clonotype was counted only a few times. The chain has TRBV12-3 or TRBV12-4 and TRBJ2-1; the D is unclear. Trimming left V 4 bases short and J 6 bases short, with 10 bases between. The length of the CDR3 is 13 residues. The CDR3 here is CASSWREANEQFF. The CDR3, as DNA: TGTGCCAGCAGTTGGCGAGAGGCCAATGAGCAGTTCTTC.

This clonotype came up once. The chain has TRBV28 and TRBJ2-3; D not certain. The length of the CDR3 is 14 residues. The germline V and J ends were trimmed by 2 bases and 5 bases, with 11 bases remaining between them. CDR1 MDHEN and CDR2 SYDVKM come from the germline V gene. For the CDR3, the DNA is TGTGCCAGCAGTTTAGGGCAGGTCAGAGATACGCAGTATTTT. Translated: CASSLGQVRDTQYF.

This clonotype showed up just a few times. The chain has TRBV20-1 and TRBJ1-5; D gene uncertain. Germline loops: CDR1 DFQATT, CDR2 SNEGSKA (reference sequence). V lost 3 bases, J lost 0 bases, and 9 bases lay in between. The CDR3 totals 14 residues. The CDR3 DNA reads TGCAGTGCTAGCAGAAAATCTAGCAATCAGCCCCAGCATTTT. Translating gives CSASRKSSNQPQHF.

The sample holds many counts of this clonotype. The rearrangement uses TRBV10-3 and TRBJ2-7; no firm D call. The germline V gene encodes CDR1 ENHRY and CDR2 SYGVKD. The CDR3 is 12 amino acids. The V end was cut by 8 bases, the J end by 1 base, with 9 bases between. The CDR3 is CAILTGSYEQYF. The CDR3 nucleotides read TGTGCCATCCTAACGGGTTCCTACGAGCAGTACTTC.